Listed here are 18 T cell receptor beta chains from one sample, sequenced in a study of blood T cell repertoires in COVID-19. The table came from immunoSEQ multiplex PCR; TCRdb's copy has only in-frame clones and leaves some out. This sample has about 170,000 clones, with approximately 81% found just once. Sequenced material: peripheral blood. All receptors derive from a woman aged 80 or older with active or convalescent COVID-19.

The rearrangement joins TRBV6-5 to TRBJ2-4; 9 nucleotides align to TRBD1. The junction had 5 bases not matched to a gene; V was cut back by 8 bases and J by 3 bases. CDR1 and CDR2 from the germline V gene are MNHEY and SVGAGI. There are 14 residues in the CDR3. Here the CDR3 reads CASGDRVDKNIQYF. CDR3 DNA sequence: TGTGCCAGCGGGGACAGGGTTGACAAAAACATTCAGTACTTC.

The genes are TRBV7-2 and TRBJ1-1; D not resolved. CDR1 is SGHTA, CDR2 FQGNSA, per germline. V was trimmed by 1 base and J by 0 bases, leaving 6 bases between them. The CDR3 is 14 amino acids. CDR3 sequence: CASSLVRMNTEAFF. The CDR3 region has the DNA TGTGCCAGCAGCTTAGTCAGGATGAACACTGAAGCTTTCTTT.

This chain connects TRBV30 to TRBJ1-5; D unclear. CDR1 GTSNPN and CDR2 SVGIG come from the germline V gene (reference sequence). There are 13 residues in the CDR3. The germline V and J ends were trimmed by 3 bases and 6 bases, with 12 bases remaining between them. CDR3 sequence: CAWSLPGPQPQHF. The CDR3 region has the DNA TGTGCCTGGAGCCTCCCCGGTCCTCAGCCCCAGCATTTT. Full variable domain (rest looked up from reference TRBV30 and TRBJ1-5): SQTIHQWPATLVQPVGSPLSLECTVEGTSNPNLYWYRQAAGRGLQLLFYSVGIGQISSEVPQNLSASRPQDRQFILSSKKLLLSDSGFYLCAWSLPGPQPQHFGDGTRLSIL.

The V call is TRBV6-5, the J call TRBJ1-1, with 10 bases identical to TRBD1. After removal of 4 bases from V and 10 bases from J, the junction contained 3 bases not matched to a gene. Germline loops: CDR1 MNHEY, CDR2 SVGAGI. This CDR3 spans 12 amino acids. CDR3 in DNA: TGTGCCAGCAGTTCAGACAGGGGGCGAGCTTTCTTT. This sequence encodes CASSSDRGRAFF.

The chain links TRBV7-9 to TRBJ2-3, with D unresolved. The CDR3 totals 14 residues. Trimming cost V 5 bases and J 5 bases, with 14 bases left between them. Looked up from germline, CDR1 is SEHNR and CDR2 is FQNEAQ (reference sequence). The CDR3 bases are TGTGCCAGCAGCCCCCGGGTAGTGGGAGATACGCAGTATTTT. Translating gives CASSPRVVGDTQYF.

The table lists this clone with a count of one. The chain carries TRBV5-1 and TRBJ2-3, with TRBD2 matching 14 bases. CDR1 and CDR2 (germline): SGHRS, YFSETQ. The CDR3 totals 17 residues. V gave up 4 bases and J gave up 4 bases; unmatched junction bases: 8. CDR3 bases: TGCGCCAGCAGCAGGGGACTAGCGGGAGAAGGGGCAGATACGCAGTATTTT. Residues: CASSRGLAGEGADTQYF.

The rearrangement links TRBV29-1 to TRBJ1-1, with D perhaps matching TRBD1 (6 bases). CDR3 length: 13 amino acids. Germline V lookup: CDR1 SQVTM, CDR2 ANQGSEA. Trimming left V 2 bases short and J 7 bases short, with 14 bases between. The CDR3 sequence: CSVEWGGLGEAFF. CDR3 in DNA: TGCAGCGTTGAATGGGGGGGCCTGGGTGAAGCTTTCTTT.

This chain uses TRBV5-1 with TRBJ1-4; no clear D gene. V gave up 3 bases and J gave up 7 bases, with 19 bases separating them. This CDR3 is built from 16 residues. Germline V gene sequence: CDR1 SGHRS, CDR2 YFSETQ. CDR3 region: CASSSTGPGLIEKLFF. The CDR3 nucleotides read TGCGCCAGCAGCTCGACGGGCCCGGGGTTGATTGAAAAACTGTTTTTT.

This chain links TRBV3-1 (or the pseudogene TRBV3-2) with TRBJ1-1, with TRBD1 matching over 7 bases. CDR3 length equals 15 residues. Losses at the gene ends were 4 bases for V and 1 base for J; bases not matched to a gene: 6. The germline V gene has CDR1 LGHDT and CDR2 YNNKEL (reference sequence). This chain's CDR3 is CASSPGQAGNTEAFF. The CDR3 DNA sequence: TGTGCCAGCAGCCCCGGACAGGCAGGGAACACTGAAGCTTTCTTT.

The chain links TRBV9 to TRBJ1-5, with a weak D call TRBD1 (6 bases). CDR1 and CDR2 from the germline V gene are SGDLS and YYNGEE. V lost 4 bases and J 5 bases, leaving 16 bases between the germline ends. CDR3 size: 15 residues. In DNA, the CDR3 is TGTGCCAGCAGCCCTCAGGGGCGTAGAGATCAGCCCCAGCATTTT. Translation gives CASSPQGRRDQPQHF.

V usage is TRBV5-4 and J usage is TRBJ1-4; D possibly corresponds to TRBD1 (5 bases). Germline V lookup: CDR1 SGHNT, CDR2 YYREEE (reference sequence). This CDR3 contains 15 residues. Trimming stripped 5 bases from V and 0 bases from J, with 11 bases between. CDR3 coding DNA: TGTGCCAGCAGTCCGGACAACCCAACTAATGAAAAACTGTTTTTT. It specifies CASSPDNPTNEKLFF.

V gene TRBV28 combines with J gene TRBJ2-7, with D maybe TRBD1 (6 bases). V lost 5 bases and J lost 3, with 17 bases in between. The CDR3 spans 15 residues. Germline loops: CDR1 MDHEN, CDR2 SYDVKM. CDR3 sequence: CASSPAGQKDYEQYF. The CDR3 coding sequence is TGTGCCAGCAGTCCGGCCGGACAGAAGGACTACGAGCAGTACTTC. Full variable domain (outside the CDR3, taken from reference TRBV28 and TRBJ2-7): DVKVTQSSRYLVKRTGEKVFLECVQDMDHENMFWYRQDPGLGLRLIYFSYDVKMKEKGDIPEGYSVSREKKERFSLILESASTNQTSMYLCASSPAGQKDYEQYFGPGTRLTVT.

The chain combines TRBV7-9 with TRBJ1-1; TRBD1 aligns across 7 bases. Trimming removed 4 bases from V and 11 bases from J; junction bases left unmatched: 10. In germline, CDR1 is SEHNR, CDR2 FQNEAQ (reference sequence). The CDR3 totals 13 residues. CDR3 region: CASSSRPTGEAFF. The CDR3 region has the DNA TGTGCCAGCAGCTCACGACCTACAGGGGAGGCTTTCTTT. The full variable domain, its missing parts supplied by reference TRBV7-9 and TRBJ1-1, is DTGVSQNPRHKITKRGQNVTFRCDPISEHNRLYWYRQTLGQGPEFLTYFQNEAQLEKSRLLSDRFSAERPKGSFSTLEIQRTEQGDSAMYLCASSSRPTGEAFFGQGTRLTVV.

The J gene is TRBJ2-5, the V gene TRBV11-2; D might be TRBD2 (6 bases). The germline CDR1 and CDR2 sequences are SGHAT and FQNNGV. CDR3 length equals 14 residues. V was clipped by 5 bases and J by 5 bases, with 15 bases between them. The CDR3 loop reads CASSRPRGFETQYF. As DNA, the CDR3 is TGTGCCAGCAGCCGCCCCCGGGGGTTTGAGACCCAGTACTTC.

The V gene is TRBV7-9, the J gene TRBJ2-7; TRBD2 matches 9 bases. The trim removed 0 bases at V and 4 bases at J, leaving 1 base unmatched. The CDR3 runs to 14 residues. CDR1 is SEHNR, CDR2 FQNEAQ, per germline (reference sequence). DNA of the CDR3: TGTGCCAGCAGCTTAGCTAGCGGGAGTTACGAGCAGTACTTC. Protein: CASSLASGSYEQYF.

This clone was seen just once. This sequence joins TRBV6-5 and TRBJ1-5; D gene unclear. Germline CDR1 MNHEY, CDR2 SVGAGI. The CDR3 runs 14 residues. Trimming cost V 7 bases and J 6 bases, with 16 bases left between them. This CDR3 reads CASKGRLEGQPQHF. CDR3 bases: TGTGCCAGCAAAGGCCGACTGGAGGGTCAGCCCCAGCATTTT.

The rearrangement uses TRBV5-1 and TRBJ2-1; the match to TRBD2 covers 7 bases. Germline CDR1 and CDR2: SGHRS and YFSETQ. With 4 bases clipped from V and 4 bases from J, the junction kept 8 bases outside the gene matches. The CDR3 length is 15 residues. CDR3 protein: CASSPEGGRYNEQFF. In DNA, the CDR3 is TGCGCCAGCAGCCCGGAAGGCGGGAGATACAATGAGCAGTTCTTC.

The V gene is TRBV6-6, the J gene TRBJ1-2; D not resolved. Trimming cost V 2 bases and J 2 bases, with 12 bases left between them. The CDR3 is made up of 15 amino acids. Germline CDR1 and CDR2: MNHNY and SVGAGI (reference sequence). DNA of the CDR3: TGTGCCAGCAGTTACCCCAGGCAGGCCAACTATGGCTACACCTTC. This translates into CASSYPRQANYGYTF.